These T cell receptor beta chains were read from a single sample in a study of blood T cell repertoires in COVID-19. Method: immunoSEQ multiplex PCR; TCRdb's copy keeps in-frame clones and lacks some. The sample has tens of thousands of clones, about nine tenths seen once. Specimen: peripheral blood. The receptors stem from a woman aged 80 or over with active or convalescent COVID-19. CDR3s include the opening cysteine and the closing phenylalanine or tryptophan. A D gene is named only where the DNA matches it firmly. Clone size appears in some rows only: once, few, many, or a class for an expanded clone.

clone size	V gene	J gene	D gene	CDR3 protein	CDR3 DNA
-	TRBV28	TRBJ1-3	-	CASSLSGNTIYF	TGTGCCAGCAGTCTGTCTGGAAACACCATATATTTT
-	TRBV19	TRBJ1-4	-	CASSMGGNEKLFF	TGTGCCAGTAGTATGGGAGGGAATGAAAAACTGTTTTTT
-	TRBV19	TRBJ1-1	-	CASSIPADGMNTEAFF	TGTGCCAGTAGTATTCCGGCGGACGGGATGAACACTGAAGCTTTCTTT
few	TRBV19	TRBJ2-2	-	CASLDRSSLGELFF	TGTGCCAGTTTAGACAGGAGCTCACTCGGGGAGCTGTTTTTT
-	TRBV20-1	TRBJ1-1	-	CSALIGAIGFF	TGCAGTGCTTTGATCGGAGCGATCGGTTTCTTT
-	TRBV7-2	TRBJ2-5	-	CASSRGTQETQYF	TGTGCCAGCAGCCGCGGGACTCAAGAGACCCAGTACTTC
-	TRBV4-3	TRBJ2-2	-	CASSQASEWAGGLFF	TGCGCCAGCAGCCAAGCGTCTGAGTGGGCCGGGGGGCTGTTTTTT
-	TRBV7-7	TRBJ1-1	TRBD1	CASSLTQGGTAFF	TGTGCTAGCAGCCTAACACAGGGGGGGACAGCTTTCTTT
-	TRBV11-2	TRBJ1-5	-	CASSASGSNQPQHF	TGTGCCAGCAGCGCCAGTGGTAGCAATCAGCCCCAGCATTTT
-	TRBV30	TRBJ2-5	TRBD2	CAWSGGLAGLRDQYF	TGTGCCTGGAGTGGCGGGCTAGCGGGGCTTAGGGACCAGTACTTC
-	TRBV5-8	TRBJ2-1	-	CASSHGGGGDASEQFF	TGTGCCAGCAGCCATGGGGGAGGGGGGGACGCCTCTGAGCAGTTCTTC
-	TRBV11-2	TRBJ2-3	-	CASSLVSQAISTDTQYF	TGTGCCAGCAGCTTAGTATCACAGGCTATCAGCACAGATACGCAGTATTTT
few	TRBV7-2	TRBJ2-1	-	CASSLVLASYNEQFF	TGTGCCAGCAGCTTAGTCCTAGCGTCCTACAATGAGCAGTTCTTC
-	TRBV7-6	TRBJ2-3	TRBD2	CATGLLAGPTDTQYF	TGTGCCACCGGATTACTAGCGGGGCCCACAGATACGCAGTATTTT
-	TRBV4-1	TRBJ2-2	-	CASSLTGLHTGELFF	TGCGCCAGCAGCCTAACGGGACTGCACACCGGGGAGCTGTTTTTT
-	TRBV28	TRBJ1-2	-	CASTRLGEGGYTF	TGTGCCAGCACCCGATTGGGGGAGGGGGGCTACACCTTC
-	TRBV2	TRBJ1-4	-	CASSRVGGAEEKLFF	TGTGCCAGCAGTCGAGTTGGGGGCGCGGAAGAAAAACTGTTTTTT
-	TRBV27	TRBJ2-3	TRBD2	CASSLRSGGPSTDTQYF	TGTGCCAGCAGTTTACGCAGCGGGGGGCCAAGCACAGATACGCAGTATTTT
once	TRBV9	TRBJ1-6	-	CASSVARGNSPLHF	TGTGCCAGCAGCGTAGCCAGGGGTAATTCACCCCTCCACTTT
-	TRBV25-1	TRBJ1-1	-	CASSDRTEAFF	TGTGCCAGCAGTGACAGGACAGAAGCTTTCTTT
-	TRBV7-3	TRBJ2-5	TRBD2	CASSLTGGEYQETQYF	TGTGCCAGCAGCTTAACTGGGGGGGAGTACCAAGAGACCCAGTACTTC
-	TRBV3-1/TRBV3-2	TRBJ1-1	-	CASSPRELENTEAFF	TGTGCCAGCAGCCCCCGGGAGTTAGAGAACACTGAAGCTTTCTTT
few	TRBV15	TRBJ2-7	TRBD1	CATSRNRGPYEQYF	TGTGCCACCAGCAGAAACAGGGGCCCCTACGAGCAGTACTTC
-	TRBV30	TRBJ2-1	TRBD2	CAWSASGLAGGEIYNEQFF	TGTGCCTGGAGTGCCTCCGGACTAGCGGGGGGCGAGATATACAATGAGCAGTTCTTC
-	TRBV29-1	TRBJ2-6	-	CSVVAGPGANVLTF	TGCAGCGTTGTCGCAGGGCCTGGGGCCAACGTCCTGACTTTC
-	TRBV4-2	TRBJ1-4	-	CASSADSATNEKLFF	TGTGCCAGCAGCGCGGACAGCGCAACTAATGAAAAACTGTTTTTT
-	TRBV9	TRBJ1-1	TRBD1	CASSPPTRQGARMNTEAFF	TGTGCCAGCAGCCCCCCAACCCGACAGGGGGCGCGGATGAACACTGAAGCTTTCTTT
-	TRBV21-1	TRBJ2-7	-	CASSTHSSGGAYEQYF	TGTGCCAGCAGCACTCACTCTAGCGGGGGGGCCTACGAGCAGTACTTC
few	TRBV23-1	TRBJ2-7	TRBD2	CANRRLAGRYEQYF	TGCGCCAACAGGCGACTAGCGGGGCGCTACGAGCAGTACTTC
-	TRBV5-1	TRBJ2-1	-	CASSLVGGQYNEQFF	TGCGCCAGCAGCTTGGTTGGCGGACAGTACAATGAGCAGTTCTTC
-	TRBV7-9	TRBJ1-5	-	CASSLDGVNQPQHF	TGTGCCAGCAGCTTGGACGGGGTTAATCAGCCCCAGCATTTT
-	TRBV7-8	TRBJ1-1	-	CASSATGGTEAFF	TGTGCCAGCAGCGCAACGGGAGGGACTGAAGCTTTCTTT
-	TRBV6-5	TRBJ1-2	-	CASSFRGGNYGYTF	TGTGCCAGCAGTTTCCGAGGGGGAAACTATGGCTACACCTTC
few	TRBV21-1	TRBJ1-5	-	CASEEGQGSGPQHF	TGTGCCAGCGAGGAAGGACAGGGGAGTGGGCCCCAGCATTTT
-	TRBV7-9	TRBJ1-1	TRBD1	CASSLPTGAVTEAFF	TGTGCCAGCAGCCTACCGACAGGGGCTGTAACTGAAGCTTTCTTT
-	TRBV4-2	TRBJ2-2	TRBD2	CASSQETSGGPGELFF	TGTGCCAGCAGCCAAGAGACCAGCGGGGGCCCCGGGGAGCTGTTTTTT
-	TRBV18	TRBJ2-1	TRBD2	CASSPTSGGAWQFF	TGTGCCAGCTCGCCAACTAGCGGGGGGGCCTGGCAGTTCTTC
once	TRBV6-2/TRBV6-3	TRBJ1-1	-	CASSYETGTEAFF	TGTGCCAGCAGTTATGAGACGGGGACTGAAGCTTTCTTT
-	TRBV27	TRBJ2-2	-	CASSFWKEVAGELFF	TGTGCCAGCAGTTTCTGGAAGGAGGTAGCCGGGGAGCTGTTTTTT
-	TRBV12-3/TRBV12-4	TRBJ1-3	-	CASSLLDTIYF	TGTGCCAGCAGTTTATTAGATACCATATATTTT
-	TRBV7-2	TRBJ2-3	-	CASSPGPGSDTQYF	TGTGCCAGCAGCCCCGGCCCGGGGTCAGATACGCAGTATTTT
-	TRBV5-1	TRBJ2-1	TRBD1	CASSLSRGPSYNEQFF	TGCGCCAGCAGCTTATCCAGGGGGCCCTCCTACAATGAGCAGTTCTTC
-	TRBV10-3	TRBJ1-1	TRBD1	CAISTTGDGTEAFF	TGTGCCATCAGCACCACAGGGGACGGCACTGAAGCTTTCTTT
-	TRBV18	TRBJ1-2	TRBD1	CASSPQGADGYTF	TGTGCCAGCTCACCCCAGGGGGCGGATGGCTACACCTTC
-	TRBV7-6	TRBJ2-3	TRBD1	CASSLDRQGGTDTQYF	TGTGCCAGCAGCTTAGACCGACAGGGAGGCACAGATACGCAGTATTTT
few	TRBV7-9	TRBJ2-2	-	CASSLRGQNTGELFF	TGTGCCAGCAGCTTAAGAGGGCAGAACACCGGGGAGCTGTTTTTT